What follows are 25 T cell receptor beta chains derived from one specimen sequenced in a study of T cell responses to AZD1222 COVID-19 vaccine. Some clones are missing from TCRdb's copy, which holds only in-frame ones; the method was immunoSEQ multiplex PCR. Of some 58,000 clones in the sample, roughly 88% were seen once. Sample: peripheral blood, taken on day 0 of AZD1222 vaccination. The receptors shown here come from an adult in good health.

V gene TRBV29-1 combines with J gene TRBJ2-6; 9 positions agree with TRBD2. The V and J ends lost 5 bases and 1 base, in that order; junction bases with no gene match: 3. The germline CDR1 and CDR2 sequences are SQVTM and ANQGSEA. The CDR3 totals 15 residues. In DNA, the CDR3 is TGCAGCGTTTCTAGCGGGATGTCTGGGGCCAACGTCCTGACTTTC. It is translated as CSVSSGMSGANVLTF.

The genes are TRBV6-1 and TRBJ1-4, with D unresolved. Trimming cost V 3 bases and J 3 bases, with 8 bases left between them. The V gene's germline CDR1 is MNHNS and CDR2 SASEGT. The CDR3 loop spans 14 amino acids. CDR3 in amino acids: CASSENPSNEKLFF. The CDR3 DNA is TGTGCCAGCAGTGAGAATCCGTCTAATGAAAAACTGTTTTTT.

This clone occurred once. This chain uses TRBV29-1 with TRBJ1-2, with D uncertain. The CDR3 has 12 amino acids. V was cut by 2 bases and J by 4 bases, with 8 bases left in between. Germline CDR1 SQVTM, CDR2 ANQGSEA. CDR3: CSVERLSYGYTF. Written as DNA, the CDR3 is TGCAGCGTTGAAAGACTTTCCTATGGCTACACCTTC. The full variable domain, its missing parts supplied by reference TRBV29-1 and TRBJ1-2, is SAVISQKPSRDICQRGTSLTIQCQVDSQVTMMFWYRQQPGQSLTLIATANQGSEATYESGFVIDKFPISRPNLTFSTLTVSNMSPEDSSIYLCSVERLSYGYTFGSGTRLTVV.

The chain carries TRBV13 and TRBJ1-3, with unresolved D. The germline V gene encodes CDR1 PRHDT and CDR2 FYEKMQ (reference sequence). V was clipped by 3 bases and J by 0 bases, with 3 bases between them. The CDR3 is 13 amino acids. CDR3 amino acids: CASSFSSGNTIYF. The CDR3 DNA is TGTGCCAGCAGCTTTAGCTCTGGAAACACCATATATTTT. Looking up the rest from reference TRBV13 and TRBJ1-3 gives the full variable domain: AAGVIQSPRHLIKEKRETATLKCYPIPRHDTVYWYQQGPGQDPQFLISFYEKMQSDKGSIPDRFSAQQFSDYHSELNMSSLELGDSALYFCASSFSSGNTIYFGEGSWLTVV.

This sequence joins TRBV5-1 and TRBJ1-6, with TRBD1 matching over 10 bases. CDR3 length: 14 amino acids. V trimming: 2 bases; J trimming: 10 bases; junction bases outside the gene matches: 3. Germline V gives CDR1 SGHRS, CDR2 YFSETQ. As DNA, the CDR3 is TGCGCCAGCAGCTTACCGGGACAGGGGTCACCCCTCCACTTT. This sequence encodes CASSLPGQGSPLHF.

This clone was counted once. The chain couples TRBV11-3 to TRBJ2-1; D gene unclear. This CDR3 contains 13 residues. Germline assignment: CDR1 SGHNT and CDR2 YENEEA. V dropped 1 base and J dropped 14 bases, with 15 bases sitting between them. CDR3 sequence (DNA): TGTGCCAGCAGCTTAGGAAGGGCCGGGCGGAAGTTCTTC. It encodes CASSLGRAGRKFF.

This chain uses TRBV20-1 with TRBJ1-1; possibly TRBD1 for D (6 bases). Trimming took 2 bases from V and 8 from J, leaving 9 bases between them. Germline-derived CDR1 and CDR2 are DFQATT and SNEGSKA (reference sequence). There are 11 residues in the CDR3. CDR3 nucleotides: TGCAGTGCTAGACTAGACAGGGAAGCTTTCTTT. Translation: CSARLDREAFF.

The chain carries TRBV6-4 and TRBJ2-1; TRBD2 is a possible D gene (6 bases). Germline CDR1 is MRHNA and CDR2 is SNTAGT. The V gene lost 6 bases and the J gene lost 0 bases, with 12 bases spanning the gap. This CDR3 comprises 15 residues. The DNA of the CDR3 is TGTGCCAGCAGGGGAACTAGCAGCTCCTACAATGAGCAGTTCTTC. Protein: CASRGTSSSYNEQFF.

J is TRBJ1-2 and V is TRBV18; 11 nucleotides match TRBD1. This CDR3 is 15 amino acids long. V shed 6 bases, J shed 8 bases, and the junction held 11 bases outside the gene matches. The V gene's germline CDR1 is KGHSH and CDR2 LQKENI. CDR3 region: CASSRMDRGPQGYTF. The CDR3, as DNA: TGTGCCAGCTCCAGGATGGACAGGGGGCCTCAAGGCTACACCTTC. Drawing the rest from reference TRBV18 and TRBJ1-2, the complete variable domain is NAGVMQNPRHLVRRRGQEARLRCSPMKGHSHVYWYRQLPEEGLKFMVYLQKENIIDESGMPKERFSAEFPKEGPSILRIQQVVRGDSAAYFCASSRMDRGPQGYTFGSGTRLTVV.

V is TRBV4-2 and J is TRBJ2-7; maybe TRBD2 (5 bases). The CDR3 covers 15 residues. V was cut by 0 bases and J by 8 bases, with 17 bases left in between. Germline assignment: CDR1 LGHNA and CDR2 YNFKEQ. The CDR3 region has the DNA TGTGCCAGCAGCCAAGATTTCGGGCCGGACTTCCAGCAGTACTTC. It specifies CASSQDFGPDFQQYF.

CDR3 bases: TGTGCCACCAGTGTGGGGGCGTCTGGCTACACCTTC. Its translation is CATSVGASGYTF. The chain couples TRBV24-1 to TRBJ1-2; TRBD1 might be the D (6 bases). Per the germline V gene, CDR1 is KGHDR and CDR2 is SFDVKD. The V end lost 5 bases, the J end lost 7 bases, and 10 bases lay between the germline ends. The CDR3 length is 12 residues.

The J gene is TRBJ1-2, the V gene TRBV5-1; D remains unclear. Germline V gene lookup returns CDR1 SGHRS and CDR2 YFSETQ. The V end was cut by 0 bases, the J end by 5 bases, with 5 bases between. CDR3 length equals 12 residues. The chain's CDR3 is CASSLDGYGYTF. CDR3 nucleotide sequence: TGCGCCAGCAGCTTGGACGGGTATGGCTACACCTTC.

The chain couples TRBV30 to TRBJ1-2; 7 bases map to TRBD1. CDR3 size: 11 residues. Germline values: CDR1 GTSNPN, CDR2 SVGIG (reference sequence). J was trimmed by 5 bases and V by 5 bases; bases with no gene match: 2. CDR3 sequence reads: CAWGDSYGYTF. The CDR3 bases are TGTGCCTGGGGGGACAGTTATGGCTACACCTTC.

As to this clone: Germline is not matched at one junction end, which may reflect a read error. The CDR3 loop is CATSDSSQEKSRAF. Here the CDR3 DNA reads TGTGCCACCAGTGATTCGTCGCAGGAGAAGTCTAGAGCCTTC. The chain links TRBV24-1 to TRBJ1-2, with D hard to call. The CDR3 contains 14 residues. The germline gives CDR1 KGHDR, CDR2 SFDVKD.

This clone is medium-sized. The chain is built from TRBV7-9 and TRBJ2-3, with TRBD2 identical over 12 bases. V lost 4 bases to trimming and J lost 6 bases; unmatched junction nucleotides: 5. Germline loops: CDR1 SEHNR, CDR2 FQNEAQ (reference sequence). The CDR3 extends over 15 amino acids. CDR3 sequence (DNA): TGTGCCAGCAGCTCTACCCTAGCGGGAGGGGATACGCAGTATTTT. This sequence encodes CASSSTLAGGDTQYF.

The rearrangement uses TRBV4-1 and TRBJ2-1, with 10 bases matching TRBD1. This CDR3 is 17 amino acids long. Germline V CDR1 and CDR2: MGHRA, YSYEKL. The trim removed 0 bases at V and 7 bases at J, leaving 9 bases unmatched. The CDR3 loop reads CASSQDSGTGVLNEQFF. CDR3 coding DNA: TGCGCCAGCAGCCAAGATAGCGGGACAGGGGTCTTAAATGAGCAGTTCTTC.

In this sample, this clone turned up a few times. The chain recombines TRBV10-1 with TRBJ2-7; 7 nucleotides agree with TRBD1. The germline gives CDR1 WNHNN, CDR2 SYGVQD (reference sequence). The CDR3 is made up of 14 amino acids. Trimming cost V 4 bases and J 12 bases; bases outside gene matches: 15. CDR3 protein: CASSVMGQIIGSYF. CDR3 sequence (DNA): TGCGCCAGCAGTGTCATGGGACAGATTATTGGCTCGTACTTC.

The chain combines TRBV19 with TRBJ2-7, with 10 bases aligning to TRBD1. Trimming cost V 1 base and J 2 bases; bases outside gene matches: 2. The CDR3 extends over 15 amino acids. CDR1 is LNHDA, CDR2 SQIVND, per germline (reference sequence). CDR3 loop: CASSIGGTGAYEQYF. For the CDR3, the DNA is TGTGCCAGTAGTATAGGAGGGACAGGGGCCTACGAGCAGTACTTC.

The chain recombines TRBV14 with TRBJ1-2; D remains unclear. V lost 6 bases to trimming and J lost 1 base, with 6 bases between them. In germline, CDR1 is SGHDN, CDR2 FVKESK. CDR3 size: 12 residues. The chain's CDR3 is CASSVLNYGYTF. CDR3 nucleotide sequence: TGTGCCAGCAGTGTACTTAACTATGGCTACACCTTC.

The sample holds a few counts of this clone. CDR3 loop: CASSFGASSYNEQFF. The CDR3 region has the DNA TGTGCCAGCAGCTTCGGGGCTAGCTCCTACAATGAGCAGTTCTTC. The V and J genes are TRBV7-2 and TRBJ2-1, with D perhaps TRBD1 or TRBD2 (5 bases each). The V and J ends lost 3 bases and 0 bases respectively, with 9 bases between them. This CDR3 comprises 15 residues. The germline CDR1 and CDR2 sequences are SGHTA and FQGNSA. The complete variable domain, with remaining parts taken from reference TRBV7-2 and TRBJ2-1, reads GAGVSQSPSNKVTEKGKDVELRCDPISGHTALYWYRQSLGQGLEFLIYFQGNSAPDKSGLPSDRFSAERTGGSVSTLTIQRTQQEDSAVYLCASSFGASSYNEQFFGPGTRLTVL.

CDR3 nucleotide sequence: TGTGCCAGCAGCTGGGACCGGGACACGACCTACGAGCAGTACTTC. This translates into CASSWDRDTTYEQYF. The V call is TRBV7-9, the J call TRBJ2-7; perhaps TRBD1 as D (6 bases). CDR3 length: 15 residues. Germline lookup yields CDR1 SEHNR and CDR2 FQNEAQ (reference sequence). Trimming shortened V by 4 bases and J by 2 bases, and 15 bases separated the two germline ends.

The chain uses TRBV4-1 and TRBJ1-5; D unclear. CDR3 length: 16 residues. V was pared by 5 bases and J by 2 bases, with 16 bases between. In germline, CDR1 is MGHRA, CDR2 YSYEKL. CDR3 in amino acids: CASSKTTRAGNQPQHF. The DNA for the CDR3 is TGCGCCAGCAGCAAAACGACAAGGGCAGGCAATCAGCCCCAGCATTTT.

The rearrangement links TRBV19 to TRBJ1-4; possible D gene TRBD1, 6 bases. The CDR3 has 16 amino acids. V gave up 5 bases and J gave up 0 bases, with 13 bases separating them. Germline V lookup: CDR1 LNHDA, CDR2 SQIVND (reference sequence). The CDR3 nucleotides read TGTGCCAGTAGTTCACCGGGACAAGCAACTAATGAAAAACTGTTTTTT. Amino acid sequence: CASSSPGQATNEKLFF.

This chain links TRBV3-1 (or the pseudogene TRBV3-2) with TRBJ1-2; tentative D call: TRBD1 (6 bases). V was shortened by 7 bases and J by 2 bases, with 17 bases between the two germline ends. Germline V CDR1 and CDR2: LGHDT, YNNKEL (reference sequence). The CDR3 length is 15 residues. The CDR3 DNA is TGTGCCAGCAACAAAAACCCAGGGGTCAACTATGGCTACACCTTC. It encodes CASNKNPGVNYGYTF.

V and J are TRBV11-2 and TRBJ2-1, with TRBD1 matching 7 bases. This CDR3 is built from 14 residues. Per the germline V gene, CDR1 is SGHAT and CDR2 is FQNNGV. After removal of 1 base from V and 9 bases from J, the junction contained 6 bases not matched to a gene. The CDR3 loop is CASSLVQGKGEQFF. DNA for the CDR3: TGTGCCAGCAGCTTAGTACAGGGGAAGGGTGAGCAGTTCTTC.